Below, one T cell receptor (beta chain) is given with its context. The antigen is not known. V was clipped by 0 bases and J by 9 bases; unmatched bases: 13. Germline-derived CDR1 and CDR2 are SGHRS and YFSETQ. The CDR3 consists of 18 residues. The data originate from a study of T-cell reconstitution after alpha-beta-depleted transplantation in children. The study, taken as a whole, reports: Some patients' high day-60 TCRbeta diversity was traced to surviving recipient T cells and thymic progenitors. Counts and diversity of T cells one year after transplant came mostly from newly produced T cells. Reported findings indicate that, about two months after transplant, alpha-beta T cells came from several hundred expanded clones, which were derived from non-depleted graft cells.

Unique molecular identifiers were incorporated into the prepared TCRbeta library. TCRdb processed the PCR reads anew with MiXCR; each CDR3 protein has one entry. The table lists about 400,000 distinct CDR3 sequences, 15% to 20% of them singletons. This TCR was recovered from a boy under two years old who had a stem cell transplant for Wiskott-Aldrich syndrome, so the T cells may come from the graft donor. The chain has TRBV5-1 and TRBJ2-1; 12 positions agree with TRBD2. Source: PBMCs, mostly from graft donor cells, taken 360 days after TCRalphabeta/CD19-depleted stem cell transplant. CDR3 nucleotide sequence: TGCGCCAGCAGCTTGGCCTTGACTAGCGGGAGAATGTGGAGTGAGCAGTTCTTC. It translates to CASSLALTSGRMWSEQFF.